The 31 T cell receptor beta chains below were found in one sample sequenced in a study of blood T cell repertoires in COVID-19. Profiling relied on immunoSEQ multiplex PCR, and the TCRdb table lists in-frame clones only, not all of them. The profile shows 60,000 to 90,000 clones, more than 60% of them singletons. The sequencing sample was made of peripheral blood. All receptors come from a man aged 55 to 70 with acute or convalescent COVID-19.

The rearrangement joins TRBV9 to TRBJ1-4; the D is unclear. The CDR3 extends over 17 amino acids. Germline V gene lookup returns CDR1 SGDLS and CDR2 YYNGEE. Trimming left V 0 bases short and J 7 bases short, with 19 bases between. CDR3 nucleotides: TGTGCCAGCAGCGTAGGAGGGAAATTTGGCGCCGTTGAAAAACTGTTTTTT. Its translation is CASSVGGKFGAVEKLFF.

This CDR3 is CASFGGGYSNQPQHF. DNA of the CDR3: TGTGCCAGTTTTGGGGGGGGTTATAGCAATCAGCCCCAGCATTTT. This chain links TRBV19 with TRBJ1-5; D might be TRBD1 (5 bases). The CDR3 covers 15 residues. Trimming shortened V by 8 bases and J by 0 bases, and 14 bases separated the two germline ends. CDR1 LNHDA and CDR2 SQIVND come from the germline V gene (reference sequence).

V usage is TRBV10-3 and J usage is TRBJ1-2, with 9 nucleotides matching TRBD1. CDR1 is ENHRY and CDR2 is SYGVKD in the germline V gene. Trimming took 2 bases from V and 8 from J; bases not matched to a gene: 12. This CDR3 has 16 amino acids. This CDR3 is CAISEAPGQGSKGYTF. The CDR3 region has the DNA TGTGCCATCAGTGAGGCTCCGGGACAGGGATCGAAAGGCTACACCTTC.

The rearrangement uses TRBV5-1 and TRBJ2-2; TRBD1 is a possible D gene (5 bases). The V gene's germline CDR1 is SGHRS and CDR2 YFSETQ. This CDR3 is built from 13 residues. The V end lost 6 bases, the J end lost 5 bases, and 11 bases lay between the germline ends. This CDR3 reads CASTGRVTGELFF. CDR3 coding DNA: TGCGCCAGCACCGGCAGGGTGACCGGGGAGCTGTTTTTT.

The chain joins TRBV3-1 (or the pseudogene TRBV3-2) to TRBJ2-2; D is perhaps TRBD1 (5 bases). Trimming removed 0 bases from V and 7 bases from J, with 15 bases in between. The CDR3 extends over 16 amino acids. CDR1 is LGHDT, CDR2 YNNKEL, per germline (reference sequence). In nucleotides, the CDR3 is TGTGCCAGCAGCCAAGATCCAGGGCAAATCGGCGGGGAGCTGTTTTTT. Residues: CASSQDPGQIGGELFF.

This sequence joins TRBV5-6 and TRBJ2-3; 9 positions match TRBD2. The CDR3 sequence is 15 residues long. The trim removed 4 bases at V and 3 bases at J, leaving 6 bases unmatched. Germline V gene lookup returns CDR1 SGHDT and CDR2 YYEEEE. CDR3: CASSPAAGGTDTQYF. For the CDR3, the DNA is TGTGCCAGCAGCCCCGCGGCGGGAGGGACAGATACGCAGTATTTT.

The genes are TRBV4-1 and TRBJ2-3; 8 positions agree with TRBD1. V was pared by 6 bases and J by 2 bases, with 10 bases of the junction left unmatched. CDR3 length: 16 amino acids. From germline, CDR1 is MGHRA and CDR2 YSYEKL. In nucleotides, the CDR3 is TGCGCCAGCAGGCCACTCGGACAGGGCTTCACAGATACGCAGTATTTT. As protein: CASRPLGQGFTDTQYF.

The chain carries TRBV5-6 and TRBJ2-6; D call uncertain. The V end was cut by 2 bases, the J end by 0 bases, with 6 bases between. Germline CDR1 and CDR2: SGHDT and YYEEEE. The CDR3 runs to 15 residues. As DNA, the CDR3 is TGTGCCAGCAGCTTATACGGCTCTGGGGCCAACGTCCTGACTTTC. Protein product: CASSLYGSGANVLTF.

V usage is TRBV5-4 and J usage is TRBJ2-7; tentatively, D is TRBD2 (5 bases). Per germline, CDR1 SGHNT and CDR2 YYREEE (reference sequence). Trimming left V 4 bases short and J 3 bases short, with 17 bases between. This CDR3 comprises 15 residues. CDR3 in amino acids: CASSHPLVGDYEQYF. CDR3 coding DNA: TGTGCCAGCAGCCACCCATTGGTGGGAGACTACGAGCAGTACTTC.

The V call is TRBV5-4, the J call TRBJ1-1, with D unclear. The CDR3 consists of 15 residues. Per germline, CDR1 SGHNT and CDR2 YYREEE (reference sequence). Trimming stripped 2 bases from V and 1 base from J, with 12 bases between. Here the CDR3 reads CASSFSTGRNTEAFF. The CDR3 DNA sequence: TGTGCCAGCAGCTTCAGTACGGGTAGGAACACTGAAGCTTTCTTT.

This chain connects TRBV4-1 to TRBJ2-2; possibly TRBD2 for D (5 bases). The CDR3 runs 16 residues. Per germline, CDR1 MGHRA and CDR2 YSYEKL. V gave up 3 bases and J gave up 1 base, with 12 bases separating them. CDR3 residues: CASSHASGENTGELFF. CDR3 coding DNA: TGCGCCAGCAGCCACGCCAGCGGAGAGAACACCGGGGAGCTGTTTTTT.

The chain recombines TRBV3-1 (or the pseudogene TRBV3-2) with TRBJ1-2; D may be TRBD1 (6 bases). Germline-derived CDR1 and CDR2 are LGHDT and YNNKEL (reference sequence). The CDR3 sequence is 15 residues long. The ends were cut back, 7 bases at V and 7 bases at J, with 22 bases in the middle. In DNA form, the CDR3 reads TGTGCCAGCACCCCTTTCGGACAGCGAAATGGTGGCTACACCTTC. Its protein is CASTPFGQRNGGYTF.

This chain uses TRBV24-1 with TRBJ2-7; no clear D gene. The CDR3 is 14 amino acids. Per germline, CDR1 KGHDR and CDR2 SFDVKD. Trimming removed 6 bases at V and 3 bases at J, with 14 bases between. CDR3 amino acids: CATSYAPTIYEQYV. In DNA form, the CDR3 reads TGTGCCACCAGTTACGCCCCTACCATCTACGAGCAGTACGTC.

The V call is TRBV9, the J call TRBJ1-1; 11 positions agree with TRBD1. The CDR3 runs 14 residues. The germline V gene has CDR1 SGDLS and CDR2 YYNGEE. J lost 3 bases, V lost 3 bases, and 1 base had no gene match. CDR3 amino acids: CASSAGQGDTEAFF. The CDR3 nucleotides are TGTGCCAGCAGCGCGGGACAGGGGGACACTGAAGCTTTCTTT.

The V gene is TRBV19, the J gene TRBJ1-5; D is perhaps TRBD1 (5 bases). The V end was cut by 5 bases, the J end by 5 bases, with 25 bases between. This CDR3 is 18 amino acids long. From germline, CDR1 is LNHDA and CDR2 SQIVND (reference sequence). The CDR3 protein is CASSGGPGSTLTYQPQHF. The CDR3 DNA reads TGTGCCAGTAGTGGAGGGCCAGGGTCGACCTTAACTTATCAGCCCCAGCATTTT.

This clone counts as medium-sized. This sequence joins TRBV6-5 and TRBJ1-2; a weak D match, TRBD1 (5 bases). The CDR3 is 15 residues long. The germline V gene has CDR1 MNHEY and CDR2 SVGAGI. The V and J ends lost 5 bases and 4 bases respectively, with 17 bases between them. CDR3 loop: CASSQGSKEGYGYTF. CDR3 sequence (DNA): TGTGCCAGCAGTCAGGGCAGTAAGGAAGGCTATGGCTACACCTTC.

The chain couples TRBV3-1 (or the pseudogene TRBV3-2) to TRBJ2-3; possible D gene TRBD2, 6 bases. V lost 5 bases and J lost 6, with 15 bases in between. The CDR3 is 14 residues long. Germline V lookup: CDR1 LGHDT, CDR2 YNNKEL (reference sequence). The CDR3 reads CASSRRVGGDTQYF. The CDR3 DNA reads TGTGCCAGCAGCAGGCGGGTGGGAGGCGATACGCAGTATTTT.

The rearrangement links TRBV28 to TRBJ1-2; D is unclear. Germline V CDR1 and CDR2: MDHEN, SYDVKM. Between the trimmed V and J ends, which lost 2 bases and 6 bases, there was a span of 7 bases. The CDR3 covers 12 residues. Written as DNA, the CDR3 is TGTGCCAGCAGTTTACTGCGGGATGGCTACACCTTC. Residues: CASSLLRDGYTF.

V usage is TRBV19 and J usage is TRBJ2-5, with TRBD1 matching 8 bases. Trimming removed 6 bases from V and 4 bases from J; junction bases left unmatched: 13. The length of the CDR3 is 16 residues. Germline V CDR1 and CDR2: LNHDA, SQIVND (reference sequence). CDR3 sequence: CASRKGVTRGPETQYF. The CDR3 DNA reads as TGTGCCAGTAGAAAGGGGGTCACCAGGGGGCCAGAGACCCAGTACTTC.

V usage is TRBV7-2 and J usage is TRBJ2-1; 9 bases map to TRBD2. Germline assignment: CDR1 SGHTA and CDR2 FQGNSA. This CDR3 region has 14 residues. After removal of 2 bases from V and 12 bases from J, the junction contained 8 bases not matched to a gene. The CDR3 reads CASSLLQRGVAQFF. The CDR3 DNA sequence: TGTGCCAGCAGCTTACTACAGCGGGGGGTCGCGCAGTTCTTC.

This chain uses TRBV9 with TRBJ2-3; weak D call: TRBD1 (6 bases). The CDR3 has 15 amino acids. Between the trimmed V and J ends, which lost 3 bases and 6 bases, there was a span of 17 bases. Germline V CDR1 and CDR2: SGDLS, YYNGEE. CDR3 protein: CASSARGTTQDTQYF. CDR3 bases: TGTGCCAGCAGCGCCCGAGGGACAACGCAGGATACGCAGTATTTT.

This chain uses TRBV5-1 with TRBJ2-3; 8 bases align to TRBD2. Germline CDR1 and CDR2: SGHRS and YFSETQ. The CDR3 has 15 amino acids. V shed 0 bases, J shed 1 base, and the junction held 1 base outside the gene matches. CDR3 in amino acids: CASSLGAGGTDTQYF. The CDR3 coding sequence is TGCGCCAGCAGCTTGGGAGCGGGGGGCACAGATACGCAGTATTTT. Filled out from reference TRBV5-1 and TRBJ2-3, the complete variable domain reads KAGVTQTPRYLIKTRGQQVTLSCSPISGHRSVSWYQQTPGQGLQFLFEYFSETQRNKGNFPGRFSGRQFSNSRSEMNVSTLELGDSALYLCASSLGAGGTDTQYFGPGTRLTVL.

The J gene is TRBJ2-7, the V gene TRBV9; the match to TRBD1 covers 7 bases. Per germline, CDR1 SGDLS and CDR2 YYNGEE. The CDR3 consists of 15 residues. V lost 2 bases and J lost 5; bases outside the gene matches: 10. As DNA, the CDR3 is TGTGCCAGCAGCGTGTTTCGGTTACAGGGGAACGAGCAGTACGTC. This codes for CASSVFRLQGNEQYV.

This clone has a count of ten or more. The CDR3 loop reads CASSLTGTGGAEAFF. The CDR3 DNA follows: TGTGCCAGCAGCTTAACAGGGACAGGGGGAGCGGAAGCTTTCTTT. The V and J genes are TRBV7-3 and TRBJ1-1; TRBD1 aligns across 11 bases. The CDR3 extends over 15 amino acids. V was pared by 0 bases and J by 8 bases, with 5 bases of the junction left unmatched. Germline V gene data show CDR1 as SGHTA and CDR2 as FQGTGA.

J is TRBJ2-3 and V is TRBV9; TRBD1 is a possible D gene (6 bases). V lost 4 bases, J lost 5 bases, and 14 bases lay in between. CDR3 length: 14 amino acids. The germline V gene has CDR1 SGDLS and CDR2 YYNGEE. For the CDR3, the DNA is TGTGCCAGCAGCTTCGGACAGAGCGGAGATACGCAGTATTTT. It is translated as CASSFGQSGDTQYF.

This chain joins TRBV4-2 and TRBJ2-1, with unresolved D. V was clipped by 2 bases and J by 10 bases, with 12 bases between them. This CDR3 has 13 residues. CDR1 and CDR2 (germline): LGHNA, YNFKEQ. In nucleotides, the CDR3 is TGTGCCAGCAGCCAACGACTCCGCTCGGAGCAGTTCTTC. Its translation is CASSQRLRSEQFF.

The chain links TRBV4-1 to TRBJ2-7; 7 bases map to TRBD1. In germline, CDR1 is MGHRA, CDR2 YSYEKL. Trimming cost V 2 bases and J 2 bases; bases outside gene matches: 9. The CDR3 totals 16 residues. The CDR3 bases are TGCGCCAGCAGCCAAACCCCGGGACAGCCCGCCTACGAGCAGTACGTC. This codes for CASSQTPGQPAYEQYV.

This clone was seen a few times. The rearrangement links TRBV5-3 to TRBJ2-7, with 9 bases that match TRBD2. TRBV5-3 is reported as an ORF; its role is uncertain. This CDR3 comprises 14 residues. Trimming took 10 bases from V and 1 from J; bases not matched to a gene: 9. The CDR3 coding sequence is TGTGCCGCCCATAACAGCGGGGGGTCCTACGAGCAGTACGTC. Its translation is CAAHNSGGSYEQYV.

This clone occurred once. This chain joins TRBV12-1 and TRBJ2-1; the table assigns TRBD2, which was not confirmed against the DNA. TRBV12-1 is deemed a pseudogene. The CDR3 has 13 residues. As DNA, the CDR3 is TGTGCCAGGTTTGGCGGGAGGTACAATGAGCAGTTCTTC. Residues: CARFGGRYNEQFF.

This clone was seen just once. The chain combines TRBV24-1 with TRBJ2-3; the match to TRBD2 covers 16 bases. V was clipped by 4 bases and J by 6 bases; unmatched bases: 9. The germline gives CDR1 KGHDR, CDR2 SFDVKD. This CDR3 has 18 residues. The CDR3 bases are TGTGCCACCAGTGACTCCGGGACTAGCGGGAGGGCGGCGGATACGCAGTATTTT. It encodes CATSDSGTSGRAADTQYF.

This chain uses TRBV6-5 with TRBJ2-7; D gene uncertain. In germline, CDR1 is MNHEY, CDR2 SVGAGI. This CDR3 comprises 14 residues. Trimming took off 3 bases at V and 3 bases at J, with 12 bases between the two ends. Written as DNA, the CDR3 is TGTGCCAGCAGTTATAACTTTCAGGACTACGAGCAGTACTTC. The encoded protein is CASSYNFQDYEQYF.